The 15 T cell receptor beta chains in this list originate from one sample, sequenced in a study of T cells in Graves' hyperthyroidism and ophthalmopathy. RNA transcripts yielded amplified TCR beta CDR3 regions. Carried out on the TCR CDR3, a first-round RT-PCR used the HTBI primer set. TCRdb processed the multiplex PCR reads anew with MiXCR; each CDR3 protein has one entry. The data hold under 350,000 distinct CDR3 sequences, with 15% to 20% observed a single time. Sequenced material: blood. All receptors come from a woman aged 50 to 60 with Graves' hyperthyroidism.

This clonotype showed up just a few times. The CDR3 protein is CASSYESYRGYTF. In nucleotides, the CDR3 is TGTGCCAGCAGTTACGAGAGCTATAGGGGCTACACCTTC. The J gene is TRBJ1-2, the V gene TRBV6-7; no definite D call. TRBV6-7 is designated an ORF whose function remains uncertain. With 2 bases removed from V and 8 bases from J, the gap between germline ends came to 12 bases. The CDR3 sequence is 13 residues long.

The rearrangement joins TRBV27 to TRBJ2-7; either TRBD1 or TRBD2 may fit D (5 bases each). The germline gives CDR1 MNHEY, CDR2 SMNVEV (reference sequence). Trimming cost V 5 bases and J 2 bases, with 13 bases left between them. This CDR3 contains 14 residues. CDR3 bases: TGTGCCAGCAGTCTACCGGGACGGGCCTACGAGCAGTACTTC. Translated, it gives CASSLPGRAYEQYF.

This clonotype has a count of ten or more. This chain connects TRBV28 to TRBJ1-1; D remains unclear. Trimming took 6 bases from V and 0 from J, leaving 20 bases between them. The CDR3 is 17 residues long. Germline loops: CDR1 MDHEN, CDR2 SYDVKM. CDR3 sequence (DNA): TGTGCCAGCAGCCCCGTGGCCCGCTTAACCATGAACACTGAAGCTTTCTTT. It codes for CASSPVARLTMNTEAFF. The variable domain in full, completed from reference TRBV28 and TRBJ1-1, reads DVKVTQSSRYLVKRTGEKVFLECVQDMDHENMFWYRQDPGLGLRLIYFSYDVKMKEKGDIPEGYSVSREKKERFSLILESASTNQTSMYLCASSPVARLTMNTEAFFGQGTRLTVV.

This clonotype was seen many times. J is TRBJ2-1 and V is TRBV2, with D perhaps given as TRBD1 or TRBD2 (5 bases each). Trimming took 7 bases from V and 8 from J, leaving 15 bases between them. The CDR3 extends over 13 amino acids. The germline V gene encodes CDR1 SNHLY and CDR2 FYNNEI. CDR3 residues: CASMNPGTDEQFF. CDR3 coding DNA: TGTGCCAGCATGAACCCGGGGACGGATGAGCAGTTCTTC.

This clonotype was detected many times. The chain has TRBV2 and TRBJ1-1; tentative D call: TRBD1 (5 bases). From germline, CDR1 is SNHLY and CDR2 FYNNEI. This CDR3 region has 14 residues. Trimming shortened V by 5 bases and J by 0 bases, and 10 bases separated the two germline ends. As DNA, the CDR3 is TGTGCCAGCAGTAACAGGTTGATGAACACTGAAGCTTTCTTT. This codes for CASSNRLMNTEAFF.

This sequence joins TRBV4-1 and TRBJ1-2; no definite D call. The CDR3 is 14 residues long. V was pared by 4 bases and J by 3 bases, with 12 bases between. Germline assignment: CDR1 MGHRA and CDR2 YSYEKL. The CDR3 nucleotides are TGCGCCAGCAGCCCGGCTCATGGGGACTATGGCTACACCTTC. Residues: CASSPAHGDYGYTF.

This clonotype has ten or more counts. The chain combines TRBV24-1 with TRBJ2-5; D possibly corresponds to TRBD1 (6 bases). This CDR3 comprises 14 residues. The germline V and J ends were trimmed by 9 bases and 0 bases, with 13 bases remaining between them. Germline V gives CDR1 KGHDR, CDR2 SFDVKD. CDR3 region: CATQDWTDQETQYF. CDR3 nucleotide sequence: TGTGCCACCCAAGACTGGACAGACCAAGAGACCCAGTACTTC.

The chain has TRBV11-3 and TRBJ1-1, with a possible D match to TRBD1 (5 bases). Germline values: CDR1 SGHNT, CDR2 YENEEA. V was pared by 3 bases and J by 5 bases, with 10 bases between. There are 13 residues in the CDR3. CDR3 nucleotide sequence: TGTGCCAGCAGCTTCAGGGCAGAGACTGAAGCTTTCTTT. This translates into CASSFRAETEAFF.

As for this clonotype: A read error may produce the germline difference seen at one junction end. The CDR3 sequence: CASSLRGPGRGDTGAFF. The CDR3 DNA is TGCGCCAGCAGCTTGAGGGGCCCCGGGAGGGGTGACACTGGAGCTTTCTTT. The chain is built from TRBV5-1 and TRBJ1-1; weak D call: TRBD1 (5 bases). The CDR3 loop spans 17 amino acids. Germline V gives CDR1 SGHRS, CDR2 YFSETQ.

This clonotype was observed a handful of times. The chain combines TRBV7-3 with TRBJ2-2, with 8 positions matching TRBD1. V lost 4 bases to trimming and J lost 11 bases; unmatched junction nucleotides: 6. There are 13 residues in the CDR3. The V gene's germline CDR1 is SGHTA and CDR2 FQGTGA. CDR3 nucleotides: TGTGCCAGCAGCTCCCCGGGGACAGGCGAGCTGTTTTTT. Its translation: CASSSPGTGELFF.

The chain couples TRBV15 to TRBJ1-5; 7 bases map to TRBD1. The germline V gene encodes CDR1 LNHNV and CDR2 YYDKDF (reference sequence). The V gene end was trimmed by 0 bases and the J gene end by 4 bases; junction bases not matched to a gene: 3. The CDR3 totals 15 residues. For the CDR3, the DNA is TGTGCCACCAGCAGAGACAGGGGGTGGAATCAGCCCCAGCATTTT. Translation gives CATSRDRGWNQPQHF.

This clonotype was recorded a few times. J is TRBJ2-5 and V is TRBV20-1, with 12 bases identical to TRBD2. J was trimmed by 4 bases and V by 5 bases; bases with no gene match: 2. This CDR3 has 13 residues. Germline assignment: CDR1 DFQATT and CDR2 SNEGSKA (reference sequence). The chain's CDR3 is CSARLAGVETQYF. The CDR3 DNA sequence: TGCAGTGCTCGACTAGCGGGAGTAGAGACCCAGTACTTC.

This clonotype has ten or more counts. The chain carries TRBV2 and TRBJ2-1; the match to TRBD1 covers 10 bases. The V segment lost 6 bases and the J segment 8 bases; nucleotides outside the gene matches: 16. Germline assignment: CDR1 SNHLY and CDR2 FYNNEI. The CDR3 has 17 residues. The CDR3 loop is CASSDLGWDRGSDEQFF. As DNA, the CDR3 is TGTGCCAGCAGCGACCTAGGGTGGGACAGGGGATCCGATGAGCAGTTCTTC.

The genes are TRBV5-6 and TRBJ2-6; D remains unclear. The CDR3 has 14 amino acids. V lost 0 bases and J lost 4, with 5 bases in between. CDR1 is SGHDT and CDR2 is YYEEEE in the germline V gene. CDR3 sequence reads: CASSLGAGANVLTF. The CDR3 region has the DNA TGTGCCAGCAGCTTGGGGGCGGGGGCCAACGTCCTGACTTTC.

The chain employs TRBV6-1 and TRBJ2-2; D gene ambiguous. This CDR3 is built from 14 residues. V was cut by 7 bases and J by 4 bases, with 13 bases left in between. The germline CDR1 and CDR2 sequences are MNHNS and SASEGT. CDR3 amino acids: CASNPPLSTGELFF. DNA of the CDR3: TGTGCCAGCAACCCCCCTCTCTCCACCGGGGAGCTGTTTTTT.